These T cell receptor beta chains were read from a single sample in a study of response to subunit inactivated influenza vaccine. Each CDR3 protein gets one entry after TCRdb re-called the RT-PCR reads with MiXCR. Among 700,000 to 800,000 distinct CDR3 sequences listed, 15% to 20% were seen once. Sequenced material: PBMCs from blood, taken 4 to 6 days after vaccination. These receptors originate from a man aged 50 to 59 who received an inactivated influenza vaccine. Both conserved end residues are part of each CDR3. D genes are given only for firm matches. Not every row has a clone size; where given, it reads once, few, many or a size class.

length	J	size	D	V	DNA	CDR3
14	TRBJ2-3	NA	TRBD2	TRBV10-1	TGCGCCAGCCAGACGGGAGGACACACAGATACGCAGTATTTT	CASQTGGHTDTQYF
15	TRBJ2-7	few	NA	TRBV5-1	TGCGCCAGCAGCTTGGCCCCAGGGTCGGGGTACGAGCAGTACTTC	CASSLAPGSGYEQYF
14	TRBJ1-1	few	NA	TRBV20-1	TGCAGTGCTATCAGTGGACTAACGAACACTGAAGCTTTCTTT	CSAISGLTNTEAFF
13	TRBJ2-7	few	NA	TRBV3-1	TGTGCCAGCAGCCAAGATCACAGGGTAGGGCAGTACTTC	CASSQDHRVGQYF
17	TRBJ1-1	few	NA	TRBV14	TGTGCCAGCAGCCAAGATCTGGGGCCGCTAATGAACACTGAAGCTTTCTTT	CASSQDLGPLMNTEAFF
15	TRBJ1-1	NA	NA	TRBV2	TGTGCCAGCGGTAATCCGGGACAAGTGAACACTGAAGCTTTCTTT	CASGNPGQVNTEAFF
14	TRBJ1-5	NA	NA	TRBV5-6	TGTGCCAGCAGCATTAACAGGGCCGATCAGCCCCAGCATTTT	CASSINRADQPQHF
15	TRBJ1-1	few	NA	TRBV28	TGTGCCAGCAGTCCCCTGACTAGTACTAACACTGAAGCTTTCTTT	CASSPLTSTNTEAFF
15	TRBJ1-2	NA	NA	TRBV5-1	TGCGCCAGCAGCTTGGACGGGGGCGAGGTCTATGGCTACACCTTC	CASSLDGGEVYGYTF
16	TRBJ2-2	few	TRBD2	TRBV25-1	TGTGCCAGCAGTGAATCGGGGGGGCCCGACACCGGGGAGCTGTTTTTT	CASSESGGPDTGELFF